A selection of T cell receptor beta chains follows, all from one sample in a study of cytomegalovirus exposure and HLA in healthy donors. TCRdb keeps only in-frame clones here, not all; method: immunoSEQ multiplex PCR. The data hold 83,000 or so clones, with about four fifths observed a single time. The sample consisted of PBMCs. The receptors stem from a woman aged 40 to 55 in good health and CMV-seropositive. The CDR3 runs from the conserved cysteine through the conserved F or W. D genes are given only for firm matches. The size entry is marked missing in some rows and otherwise reads once, few, many or a size class.

J gene | V gene | clone size | D gene | CDR3 DNA | CDR3 protein
TRBJ2-3 | TRBV28 | NA | TRBD2 | TGTGCCAGCAGTGCCCTAGTTCGGGACTACTTTAGCACAGATACGCAGTATTTT | CASSALVRDYFSTDTQYF
TRBJ2-4 | TRBV30 | once | NA | TGTGCCTGGAGTCCCCTACCCCAGGGAAACATTCAGTACTTC | CAWSPLPQGNIQYF
TRBJ2-1 | TRBV7-2 | NA | TRBD1 | TGTGCCAGCAGTCCAGACAGGGGTCGGAACAATGAGCAGTTCTTC | CASSPDRGRNNEQFF
TRBJ2-7 | TRBV9 | few | TRBD1 | TGTGCCAGCAGTCGAGGGACAGGGGTCGACGAGCAGTACTTC | CASSRGTGVDEQYF
TRBJ1-2 | TRBV30 | NA | NA | TGTGCCTGGGGGCCTCACGGGGGGGGTGAGGTCTATGGCTACACCTTC | CAWGPHGGGEVYGYTF
TRBJ1-6 | TRBV30 | NA | NA | TGTGCCTGGAGTGTACGAGGTTCACCCCTCCACTTT | CAWSVRGSPLHF
TRBJ1-1 | TRBV29-1 | NA | NA | TGCAGCGTTGACAGGGGCACTGAAGCTTTCTTT | CSVDRGTEAFF
TRBJ1-1 | TRBV19 | NA | NA | TGTGCCAGTAGTAGAACAGGGCGCACTGAAGCTTTCTTT | CASSRTGRTEAFF
TRBJ1-1 | TRBV5-1 | NA | TRBD1 | TGCGCCAGCAGCTTTCTCAAGGGGGCGGCTTTCTTT | CASSFLKGAAFF
TRBJ2-7 | TRBV18 | NA | TRBD1 | TGTGCCAGCTCACCACCGACCAGACAGGGTTGGCAGTACTTC | CASSPPTRQGWQYF
TRBJ1-6 | TRBV6-5 | NA | NA | TGTGCCAGCAGCCCTGACAGGAATTCACCCCTCCACTTT | CASSPDRNSPLHF
TRBJ1-1 | TRBV9 | NA | NA | TGTGCCAGCAGCGTAGGAACAGTCCCGAACACTGAAGCTTTCTTT | CASSVGTVPNTEAFF
TRBJ1-2 | TRBV10-3 | NA | TRBD1 | TGTGCCATCAGTCCCGACAGGGATAACTATGGCTACACCTTC | CAISPDRDNYGYTF
TRBJ2-5 | TRBV27 | NA | TRBD2 | TGTGCCAGCAGCCGGGGGGGCGGGAGCAGAAAAGAGACCCAGTACTTC | CASSRGGGSRKETQYF
TRBJ1-2 | TRBV6-5 | NA | TRBD1 | TGTGCCAGCAGACGGGGGACAGCCACCCCCTTCGGCTACACCTTC | CASRRGTATPFGYTF